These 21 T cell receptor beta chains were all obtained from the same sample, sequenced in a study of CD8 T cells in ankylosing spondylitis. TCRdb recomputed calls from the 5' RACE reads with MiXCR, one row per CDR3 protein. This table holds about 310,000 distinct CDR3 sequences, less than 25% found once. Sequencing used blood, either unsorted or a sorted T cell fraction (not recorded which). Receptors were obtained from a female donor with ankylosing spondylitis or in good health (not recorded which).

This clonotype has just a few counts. CDR3 loop: CASRAGYPTDTQYF. In DNA, the CDR3 is TGTGCCAGCAGGGCGGGATACCCAACAGATACGCAGTATTTT. V gene TRBV2 combines with J gene TRBJ2-3, with a tentative D call TRBD2 (6 bases). Germline CDR1 SNHLY, CDR2 FYNNEI. The CDR3 extends over 14 amino acids. V was clipped by 6 bases and J by 3 bases, with 13 bases between them. Supplemented by reference TRBV2 and TRBJ2-3, the full variable domain reads EPEVTQTPSHQVTQMGQEVILRCVPISNHLYFYWYRQILGQKVEFLVSFYNNEISEKSEIFDDQFSVERPDGSNFTLKIRSTKLEDSAMYFCASRAGYPTDTQYFGPGTRLTVL.

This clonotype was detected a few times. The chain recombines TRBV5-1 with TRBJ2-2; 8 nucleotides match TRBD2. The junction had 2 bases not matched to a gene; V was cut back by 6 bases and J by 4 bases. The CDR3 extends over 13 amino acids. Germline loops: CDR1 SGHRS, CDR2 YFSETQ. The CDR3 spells CASMAGGTGELFF. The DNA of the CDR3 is TGCGCCAGCATGGCGGGAGGCACCGGGGAGCTGTTTTTT.

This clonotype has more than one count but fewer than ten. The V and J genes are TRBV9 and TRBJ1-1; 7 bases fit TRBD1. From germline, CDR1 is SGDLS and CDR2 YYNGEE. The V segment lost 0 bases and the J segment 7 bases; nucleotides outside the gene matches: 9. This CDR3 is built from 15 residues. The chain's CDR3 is CASSVDGRGSVEAFF. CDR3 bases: TGTGCCAGCAGCGTAGATGGCAGGGGGTCCGTTGAAGCTTTCTTT.

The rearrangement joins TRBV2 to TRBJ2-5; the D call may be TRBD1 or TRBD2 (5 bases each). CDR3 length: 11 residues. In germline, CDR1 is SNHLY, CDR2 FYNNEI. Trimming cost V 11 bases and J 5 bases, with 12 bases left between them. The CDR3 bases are TGTGCCGGAGAGAGGGGCGAGACCCAGTACTTC. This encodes CAGERGETQYF.

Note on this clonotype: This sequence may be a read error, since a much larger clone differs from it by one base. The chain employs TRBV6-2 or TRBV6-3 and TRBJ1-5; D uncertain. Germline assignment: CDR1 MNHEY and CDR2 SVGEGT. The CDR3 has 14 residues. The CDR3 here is CASSPAVRNQPKHF. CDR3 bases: TGTGCCAGCAGTCCGGCAGTCAGGAATCAGCCCAAGCATTTT.

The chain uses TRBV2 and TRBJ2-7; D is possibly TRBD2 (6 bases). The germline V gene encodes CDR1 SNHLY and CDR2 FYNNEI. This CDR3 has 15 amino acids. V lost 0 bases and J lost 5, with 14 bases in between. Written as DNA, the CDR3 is TGTGCCAGCAGTGAAGCAGGAGGGAGACTAAACGAGCAGTACTTC. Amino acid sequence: CASSEAGGRLNEQYF.

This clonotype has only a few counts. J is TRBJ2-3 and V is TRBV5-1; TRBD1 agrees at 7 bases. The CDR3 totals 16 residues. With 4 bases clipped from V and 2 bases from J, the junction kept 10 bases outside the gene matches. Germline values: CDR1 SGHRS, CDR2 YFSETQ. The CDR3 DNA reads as TGCGCCAGCAGCCGCACCGGGACAGTATCCACAGATACGCAGTATTTT. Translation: CASSRTGTVSTDTQYF.

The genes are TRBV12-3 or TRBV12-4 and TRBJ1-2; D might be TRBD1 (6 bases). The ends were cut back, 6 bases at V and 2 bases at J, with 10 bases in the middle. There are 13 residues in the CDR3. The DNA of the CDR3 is TGTGCCAGCAGCCAAACAGGGAACTATGGCTACACCTTC. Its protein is CASSQTGNYGYTF.

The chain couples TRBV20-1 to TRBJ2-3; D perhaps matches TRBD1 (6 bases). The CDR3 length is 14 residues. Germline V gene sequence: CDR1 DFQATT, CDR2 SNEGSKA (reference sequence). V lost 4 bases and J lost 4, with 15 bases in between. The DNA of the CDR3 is TGCAGTGCTACGCCAAAGGACAGTCCAGATACGCAGTATTTT. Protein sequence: CSATPKDSPDTQYF.

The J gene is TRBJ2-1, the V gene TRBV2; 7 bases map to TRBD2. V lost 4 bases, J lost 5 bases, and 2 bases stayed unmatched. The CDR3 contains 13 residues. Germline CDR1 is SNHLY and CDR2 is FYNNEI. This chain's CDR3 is CASSVLADNEQFF. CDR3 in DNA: TGTGCCAGCAGTGTGCTAGCGGACAATGAGCAGTTCTTC.

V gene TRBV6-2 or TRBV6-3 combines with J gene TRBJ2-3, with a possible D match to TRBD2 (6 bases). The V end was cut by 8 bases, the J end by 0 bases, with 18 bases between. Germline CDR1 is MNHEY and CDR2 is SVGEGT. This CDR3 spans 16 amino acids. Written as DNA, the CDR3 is TGTGCCAGCTGCGCTCCGGGGACTCCTAGCACAGATACGCAGTATTTT. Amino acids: CASCAPGTPSTDTQYF.

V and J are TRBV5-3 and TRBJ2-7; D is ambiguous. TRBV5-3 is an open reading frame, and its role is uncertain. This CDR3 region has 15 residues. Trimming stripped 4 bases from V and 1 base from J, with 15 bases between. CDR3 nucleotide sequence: TGTGCCAGAAGCCAAGAACGACACAATTCCTACGAGCAGTACTTC. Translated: CARSQERHNSYEQYF.

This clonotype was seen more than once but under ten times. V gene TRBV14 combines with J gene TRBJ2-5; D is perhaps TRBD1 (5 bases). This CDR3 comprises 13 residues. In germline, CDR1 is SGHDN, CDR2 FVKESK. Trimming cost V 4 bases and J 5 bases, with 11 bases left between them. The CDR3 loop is CASSRQRAETQYF. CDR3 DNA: TGTGCCAGCAGCCGACAGCGTGCGGAGACCCAGTACTTC.

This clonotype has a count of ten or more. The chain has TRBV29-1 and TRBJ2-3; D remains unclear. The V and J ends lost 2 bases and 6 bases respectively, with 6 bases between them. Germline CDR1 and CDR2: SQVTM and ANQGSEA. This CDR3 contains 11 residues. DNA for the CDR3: TGCAGCGTTGAACCAGCCGATACGCAGTATTTT. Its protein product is CSVEPADTQYF.

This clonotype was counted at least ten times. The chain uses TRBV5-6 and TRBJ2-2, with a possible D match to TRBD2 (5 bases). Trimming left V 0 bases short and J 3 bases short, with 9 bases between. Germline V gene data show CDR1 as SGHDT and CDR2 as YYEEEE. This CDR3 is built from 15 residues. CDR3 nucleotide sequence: TGTGCCAGCAGCTTGGGGCTAGCTGACACCGGGGAGCTGTTTTTT. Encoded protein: CASSLGLADTGELFF. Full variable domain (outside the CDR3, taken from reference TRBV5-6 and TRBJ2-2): DAGVTQSPTHLIKTRGQQVTLRCSPKSGHDTVSWYQQALGQGPQFIFQYYEEEERQRGNFPDRFSGHQFPNYSSELNVNALLLGDSALYLCASSLGLADTGELFFGEGSRLTVL.

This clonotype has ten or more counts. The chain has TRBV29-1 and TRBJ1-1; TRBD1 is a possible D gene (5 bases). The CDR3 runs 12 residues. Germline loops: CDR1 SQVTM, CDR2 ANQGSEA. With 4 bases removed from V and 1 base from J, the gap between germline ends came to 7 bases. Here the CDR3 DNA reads TGCAGCGTTGGTGGGGGGAACACTGAAGCTTTCTTT. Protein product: CSVGGGNTEAFF. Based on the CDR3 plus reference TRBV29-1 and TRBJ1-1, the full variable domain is SAVISQKPSRDICQRGTSLTIQCQVDSQVTMMFWYRQQPGQSLTLIATANQGSEATYESGFVIDKFPISRPNLTFSTLTVSNMSPEDSSIYLCSVGGGNTEAFFGQGTRLTVV.

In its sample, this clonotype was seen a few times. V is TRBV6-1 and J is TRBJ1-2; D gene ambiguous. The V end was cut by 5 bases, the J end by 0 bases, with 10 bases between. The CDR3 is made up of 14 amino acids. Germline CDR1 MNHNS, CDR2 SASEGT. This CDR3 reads CASSPSGSNYGYTF. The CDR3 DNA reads TGTGCCAGCAGTCCGTCCGGATCTAACTATGGCTACACCTTC.

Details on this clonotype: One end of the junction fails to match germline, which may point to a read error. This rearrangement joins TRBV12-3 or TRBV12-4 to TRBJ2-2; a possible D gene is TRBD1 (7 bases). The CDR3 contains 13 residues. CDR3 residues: CASSFTGQGGLFF. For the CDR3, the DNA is TGTGCCAGCAGTTTTACAGGGCAGGGGGGGCTGTTTTTT.

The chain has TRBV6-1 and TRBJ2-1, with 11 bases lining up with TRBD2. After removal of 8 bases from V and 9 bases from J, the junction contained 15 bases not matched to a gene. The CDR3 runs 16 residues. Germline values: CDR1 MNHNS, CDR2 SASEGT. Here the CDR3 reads CASLTRLAGGGSEQFF. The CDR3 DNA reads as TGTGCCAGCCTTACCCGGCTAGCGGGAGGTGGGAGTGAGCAGTTCTTC.

The CDR3: CATSREINTEAFF. CDR3 nucleotide sequence: TGTGCCACCAGCAGGGAAATTAACACTGAAGCTTTCTTT. The chain joins TRBV15 to TRBJ1-1; D gene uncertain. Germline CDR1 reads LNHNV; CDR2 reads YYDKDF (reference sequence). V gave up 3 bases and J gave up 2 bases, with 7 bases separating them. CDR3 length: 13 amino acids. The full variable domain, completed using reference TRBV15 and TRBJ1-1, is DAMVIQNPRYQVTQFGKPVTLSCSQTLNHNVMYWYQQKSSQAPKLLFHYYDKDFNNEADTPDNFQSRRPNTSFCFLDIRSPGLGDTAMYLCATSREINTEAFFGQGTRLTVV.

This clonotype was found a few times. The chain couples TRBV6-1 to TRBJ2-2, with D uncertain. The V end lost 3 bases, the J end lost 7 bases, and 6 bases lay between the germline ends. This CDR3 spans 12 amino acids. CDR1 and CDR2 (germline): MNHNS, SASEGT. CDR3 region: CASSDVSGELFF. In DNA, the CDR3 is TGTGCCAGCAGTGACGTGAGCGGGGAGCTGTTTTTT.